This T cell receptor (beta chain) was sequenced during a study of identical twins. This CDR3 spans 14 amino acids. V was pared by 4 bases and J by 5 bases, with 13 bases between. Germline V CDR1 and CDR2: SNHLY, FYNNEI. Template switching (which added a universal primer site) was used, and cDNA carried unique molecular identifiers. TCRdb itself ran the 5' RACE reads through MiXCR, one entry per CDR3 protein. The sample includes around 340,000 distinct CDR3 sequences, 12% seen only once; the top ten take about 7%. These records were also assigned to another study, of yellow fever vaccine responses in identical twins.

Sequencing was carried out using CD8+ T cells sorted from blood. The genes are TRBV2 and TRBJ2-3; D is undetermined. The TCR comes from a woman younger than 35 in good health. CDR3 in amino acids: CASSVSVGEDTQYF. For the CDR3, the DNA is TGTGCCAGCAGTGTTTCCGTAGGTGAAGATACGCAGTATTTT.